This T cell receptor (beta chain) was sequenced during a study of cytomegalovirus exposure and HLA in healthy donors. Sequenced by immunoSEQ multiplex PCR; TCRdb stores in-frame clones only, minus some. The table has approximately 120,000 clones, approximately 94% seen once. V was clipped by 4 bases and J by 4 bases; unmatched bases: 10. The CDR3 is 17 amino acids. Germline V lookup: CDR1 MGHRA, CDR2 YSYEKL. This sequence originates from a woman under 30 in good health and CMV-seronegative. Material: PBMCs. The V and J genes are TRBV4-1 and TRBJ2-2; 9 bases align to TRBD2. The CDR3 DNA sequence: TGCGCCAGCAGCCGAGAAGTAGCGGGAGCGAGCACCGGGGAGCTGTTTTTT. This encodes CASSREVAGASTGELFF.